The 26 T cell receptor beta chains below all came from one sample that was sequenced in a study of response to subunit inactivated influenza vaccine (dated by TCRdb to 2016 to 2019). The library came from RT-PCR. TCRdb shows the sequencer as Illumina HiSeq 2500. TCRdb ran its own pipeline on the public reads, namely fastp trimming at Q25 and MiXCR clone calling, and kept in-frame beta chains. Every distinct CDR3 protein forms one entry, paired with its most common genes and DNA. The sample yields a few hundred thousand distinct CDR3 sequences; 11% were counted once. 11% of the sample rests with the top ten. The data were also submitted as part of a second study, on T cells expressing NK-cell markers. The second study, in turn, reports: The TCR beta cDNA libraries were made using 5'RACE template switching, a step that added both a universal primer site and unique molecular identifiers.

Sample: PBMCs from blood, taken on the day of vaccination. These TCRs come from a man between 45 and 60 years old who received an inactivated influenza vaccine. Donor details come from another sample of the same person, matched by shared clones.

This clonotype was detected ten times or more. This chain links TRBV5-1 with TRBJ2-5, with 8 bases fitting TRBD2. V was clipped by 2 bases and J by 2 bases; unmatched bases: 2. The CDR3 is 14 amino acids. The V gene's germline CDR1 is SGHRS and CDR2 YFSETQ. CDR3 loop: CASSFGTRQETQYF. The DNA of the CDR3 is TGCGCCAGCAGCTTTGGGACTAGACAAGAGACCCAGTACTTC.

The chain uses TRBV12-3 or TRBV12-4 and TRBJ1-4, with 7 bases lining up with TRBD1. The CDR3 totals 13 residues. Trimming at V came to 9 bases and at J to 6 bases, leaving 7 bases not matched to a gene. The CDR3 here is CASLRTGDEKLFF. CDR3 bases: TGTGCCAGTCTGCGGACAGGCGATGAAAAACTGTTTTTT.

The chain uses TRBV11-2 and TRBJ2-2; 8 nucleotides line up with TRBD2. From germline, CDR1 is SGHAT and CDR2 FQNNGV. V dropped 5 bases and J dropped 4; count of bases not matched to a gene: 18. The CDR3 contains 19 residues. CDR3 in DNA: TGTGCCAGCAGCCCTCCCACAAGGGCGGGAGGTCGAGTCACCGGGGAGCTGTTTTTT. Translated: CASSPPTRAGGRVTGELFF. Variable domain in full (rest from reference TRBV11-2 and TRBJ2-2): EAGVAQSPRYKIIEKRQSVAFWCNPISGHATLYWYQQILGQGPKLLIQFQNNGVVDDSQLPKDRFSAERLKGVDSTLKIQPAKLEDSAVYLCASSPPTRAGGRVTGELFFGEGSRLTVL.

The CDR3 is CASSQGGEWEQYF. In DNA form, the CDR3 reads TGTGCCAGCAGCCAGGGAGGGGAGTGGGAGCAGTACTTC. V and J are TRBV7-9 and TRBJ2-7, with 7 bases identical to TRBD2. CDR1 SEHNR and CDR2 FQNEAQ come from the germline V gene (reference sequence). This CDR3 contains 13 residues. V shed 5 bases and J 7 bases; nucleotides not matched to a gene: 8.

J is TRBJ2-1 and V is TRBV27; maybe TRBD2 (7 bases). The ends were cut back, 3 bases at V and 6 bases at J, with 18 bases in the middle. Germline loops: CDR1 MNHEY, CDR2 SMNVEV (reference sequence). CDR3 length: 16 residues. The CDR3 DNA is TGTGCCAGCAGTTTTGAGGGGGGAGGGCCCTCCAATGAGCAGTTCTTC. It yields the protein CASSFEGGGPSNEQFF.

The gene calls are TRBV4-2 and TRBJ2-1; maybe TRBD2 (5 bases). The CDR3 sequence is 13 residues long. V lost 5 bases and J 8 bases, leaving 13 bases between the germline ends. CDR1 and CDR2 from the germline V gene are LGHNA and YNFKEQ. CDR3 nucleotide sequence: TGTGCCAGCAGCGTCCGGGGTCGGGATGAGCAGTTCTTC. Amino acids: CASSVRGRDEQFF.

This clonotype was counted only a few times. The chain combines TRBV28 with TRBJ2-2, with unresolved D. Looked up from germline, CDR1 is MDHEN and CDR2 is SYDVKM. The ends were cut back, 3 bases at V and 4 bases at J, with 12 bases in the middle. CDR3 length: 15 residues. CDR3 in amino acids: CASSFLVVATGELFF. In DNA, the CDR3 is TGTGCCAGCAGTTTCCTAGTGGTGGCCACCGGGGAGCTGTTTTTT. The full variable domain, its missing parts supplied by reference TRBV28 and TRBJ2-2, is DVKVTQSSRYLVKRTGEKVFLECVQDMDHENMFWYRQDPGLGLRLIYFSYDVKMKEKGDIPEGYSVSREKKERFSLILESASTNQTSMYLCASSFLVVATGELFFGEGSRLTVL.

This clonotype has more than one count but fewer than ten. This rearrangement joins TRBV3-1 to TRBJ2-2; no reliable D call. The germline V and J ends were trimmed by 11 bases and 0 bases, with 13 bases remaining between them. The CDR3 contains 14 residues. Germline V gene lookup returns CDR1 LGHDT and CDR2 YNNKEL (reference sequence). The CDR3 sequence: CASGWRTNTGELFF. CDR3 DNA sequence: TGTGCCTCCGGGTGGCGGACGAACACCGGGGAGCTGTTTTTT.

This clonotype was counted a few times. The V and J genes are TRBV6-5 and TRBJ1-1; D is uncertain. Trimming removed 4 bases from V and 0 bases from J, with 12 bases in between. The CDR3 consists of 15 residues. Germline CDR1 is MNHEY and CDR2 is SVGAGI. CDR3 nucleotides: TGTGCCAGCAGTTTTAGTCTTTTCATGAACACTGAAGCTTTCTTT. This encodes CASSFSLFMNTEAFF.

This clonotype was counted many times. The rearrangement links TRBV4-1 to TRBJ1-5; D gene uncertain. The CDR3 sequence is 13 residues long. V lost 4 bases, J lost 9 bases, and 13 bases lay in between. The germline CDR1 and CDR2 sequences are MGHRA and YSYEKL. DNA of the CDR3: TGCGCCAGCAGCCCTGACCCCCGGCGGCCCCAGCATTTT. It codes for CASSPDPRRPQHF.

This clonotype was seen more than once but under ten times. The chain employs TRBV14 and TRBJ2-3; D possibly corresponds to TRBD1 (5 bases). Germline-derived CDR1 and CDR2 are SGHDN and FVKESK. The V end was cut by 3 bases, the J end by 4 bases, with 11 bases between. The CDR3 consists of 14 residues. The CDR3 nucleotides are TGTGCCAGCAGCCAGTTTTCAGGGTCAGATACGCAGTATTTT. This encodes CASSQFSGSDTQYF.

The V and J genes are TRBV29-1 and TRBJ2-1; D unclear. CDR3 length: 12 amino acids. Germline-derived CDR1 and CDR2 are SQVTM and ANQGSEA. Trimming stripped 4 bases from V and 2 bases from J, with 6 bases between. The DNA of the CDR3 is TGCAGCGTTGCTCTAGCCTACAATGAGCAGTTCTTC. Amino acid sequence: CSVALAYNEQFF.

This clonotype was observed a handful of times. V gene TRBV5-1 combines with J gene TRBJ1-3; the D is unclear. From germline, CDR1 is SGHRS and CDR2 YFSETQ. The CDR3 runs 14 residues. With 4 bases removed from V and 0 bases from J, the gap between germline ends came to 8 bases. The CDR3 spells CASSQLSSGNTIYF. CDR3 in DNA: TGCGCCAGCAGCCAACTGTCCTCTGGAAACACCATATATTTT.

V gene TRBV2 combines with J gene TRBJ2-7, with 7 nucleotides matching TRBD1. This CDR3 has 17 amino acids. Germline V lookup: CDR1 SNHLY, CDR2 FYNNEI. The V gene end was trimmed by 2 bases and the J gene end by 5 bases; junction bases not matched to a gene: 15. For the CDR3, the DNA is TGTGCCAGCAGTGAATTGGGGATGCGAGACAGGGCAAACGAGCAGTACTTC. This translates into CASSELGMRDRANEQYF. Together with reference TRBV2 and TRBJ2-7, the CDR3 gives the full variable domain: EPEVTQTPSHQVTQMGQEVILRCVPISNHLYFYWYRQILGQKVEFLVSFYNNEISEKSEIFDDQFSVERPDGSNFTLKIRSTKLEDSAMYFCASSELGMRDRANEQYFGPGTRLTVT.

This clonotype was detected ten times or more. The gene calls are TRBV3-1 and TRBJ2-2; perhaps TRBD2 as D (6 bases). The germline V and J ends were trimmed by 0 bases and 5 bases, with 10 bases remaining between them. CDR3 length equals 15 residues. Germline V gene lookup returns CDR1 LGHDT and CDR2 YNNKEL (reference sequence). Written as DNA, the CDR3 is TGTGCCAGCAGCCAAGAACTAGCCTCTACCGGGGAGCTGTTTTTT. It specifies CASSQELASTGELFF.

The rearrangement uses TRBV29-1 and TRBJ2-1; D is perhaps TRBD2 (6 bases). The V end was cut by 2 bases, the J end by 9 bases, with 11 bases between. This CDR3 spans 12 amino acids. Germline-derived CDR1 and CDR2 are SQVTM and ANQGSEA. The CDR3 spells CSVELLATEQFF. CDR3 DNA: TGCAGCGTTGAATTACTAGCTACTGAGCAGTTCTTC.

In its sample, this clonotype was seen many times. V usage is TRBV19 and J usage is TRBJ1-1; D not resolved. CDR3 length: 12 amino acids. V lost 4 bases and J lost 1, with 4 bases in between. CDR1 and CDR2 (germline): LNHDA, SQIVND (reference sequence). The CDR3 is CASSTGNTEAFF. The DNA of the CDR3 is TGTGCCAGTAGTACGGGGAACACTGAAGCTTTCTTT.

The chain recombines TRBV20-1 with TRBJ2-3; no firm D call. The CDR3 sequence is 14 residues long. Germline CDR1 DFQATT, CDR2 SNEGSKA (reference sequence). V was shortened by 0 bases and J by 3 bases, with 10 bases between the two germline ends. In nucleotides, the CDR3 is TGCAGTGCTAGAGATCATCGGGTTACAGATACGCAGTATTTT. Its protein is CSARDHRVTDTQYF.

This clonotype has only a few counts. The chain employs TRBV20-1 and TRBJ1-1; no definite D call. This CDR3 has 15 residues. The V gene's germline CDR1 is DFQATT and CDR2 SNEGSKA (reference sequence). Deletions cut 0 bases from V and 4 bases from J, with 15 bases between. CDR3: CSARDPRGSGTEAFF. CDR3 DNA: TGCAGTGCTAGAGACCCCCGGGGAAGTGGCACTGAAGCTTTCTTT.

This chain joins TRBV29-1 and TRBJ2-7; 10 positions agree with TRBD1. The V gene's germline CDR1 is SQVTM and CDR2 ANQGSEA. This CDR3 spans 15 amino acids. Trimming took 6 bases from V and 1 from J; bases not matched to a gene: 9. The CDR3 bases are TGCAGCGTGAGGGGGGACAGGGGCTTATCCTACGAGCAGTACTTC. Its protein product is CSVRGDRGLSYEQYF.

This clonotype was found many times. The chain employs TRBV5-1 and TRBJ2-7, with TRBD2 as a possible D gene (6 bases). This CDR3 is 12 amino acids long. The germline CDR1 and CDR2 sequences are SGHRS and YFSETQ. V was shortened by 5 bases and J by 3 bases, with 9 bases between the two germline ends. In nucleotides, the CDR3 is TGCGCCAGCAGGGGGGACTTCTACGAGCAGTACTTC. This codes for CASRGDFYEQYF.

The chain couples TRBV6-2 or TRBV6-3 to TRBJ2-7, with D perhaps TRBD1 (6 bases). V was clipped by 2 bases and J by 0 bases, with 17 bases between them. The CDR3 extends over 17 amino acids. In germline, CDR1 is MNHEY, CDR2 SVGEGT. CDR3 region: CASSYPTKRTASYEQYF. The CDR3 nucleotides are TGTGCCAGCAGTTACCCCACAAAGAGGACAGCCTCCTACGAGCAGTACTTC.

This chain uses TRBV28 with TRBJ2-1, with 12 bases lining up with TRBD2. With V trimmed by 2 bases and J by 4 bases, 6 bases remained unmatched. CDR1 is MDHEN, CDR2 SYDVKM, per germline. The CDR3 extends over 17 amino acids. CDR3 residues: CASSLVSGLAGYNEQFF. DNA of the CDR3: TGTGCCAGCAGTTTAGTCTCCGGACTAGCGGGGTACAATGAGCAGTTCTTC.

V is TRBV18 and J is TRBJ2-7; D is unresolved. Trimming shortened V by 3 bases and J by 6 bases, and 15 bases separated the two germline ends. The CDR3 totals 14 residues. The germline CDR1 and CDR2 sequences are KGHSH and LQKENI. CDR3 DNA: TGTGCCAGCTCACCGGACGGGCTAAACTTCGAGCAGTACTTC. Its protein product is CASSPDGLNFEQYF.

This clonotype has just a few counts. This chain uses TRBV6-2 or TRBV6-3 with TRBJ2-7, with 10 positions matching TRBD2. Germline loops: CDR1 MNHEY, CDR2 SVGEGT. The CDR3 consists of 16 residues. V shed 2 bases and J 2 bases; nucleotides not matched to a gene: 6. CDR3 amino acids: CASSYGLAALAYEQYF. In DNA form, the CDR3 reads TGTGCCAGCAGTTACGGACTAGCGGCGCTAGCCTACGAGCAGTACTTC.

This clonotype was seen at least ten times. The gene calls are TRBV12-3 or TRBV12-4 and TRBJ2-3; D gene ambiguous. The V gene lost 1 base and the J gene lost 8 bases, with 4 bases spanning the gap. This CDR3 is 11 amino acids long. Written as DNA, the CDR3 is TGTGCCAGCAGTTTAGTGGGTACGCAGTATTTT. Its protein product is CASSLVGTQYF.